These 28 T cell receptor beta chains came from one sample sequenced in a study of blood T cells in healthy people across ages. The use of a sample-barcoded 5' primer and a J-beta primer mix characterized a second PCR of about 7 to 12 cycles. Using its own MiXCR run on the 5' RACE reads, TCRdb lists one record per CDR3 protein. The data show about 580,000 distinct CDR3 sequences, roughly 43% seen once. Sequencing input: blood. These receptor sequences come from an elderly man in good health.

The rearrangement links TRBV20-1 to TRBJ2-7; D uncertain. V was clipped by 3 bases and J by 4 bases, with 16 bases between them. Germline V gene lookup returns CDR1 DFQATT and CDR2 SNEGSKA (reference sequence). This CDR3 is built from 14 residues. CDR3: CSASSPDDFYEQYF. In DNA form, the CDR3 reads TGCAGTGCTAGTAGCCCTGATGATTTTTACGAGCAGTACTTC.

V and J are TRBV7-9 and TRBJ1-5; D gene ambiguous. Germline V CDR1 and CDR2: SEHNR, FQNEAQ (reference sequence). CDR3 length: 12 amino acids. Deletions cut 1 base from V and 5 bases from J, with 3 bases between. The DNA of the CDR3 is TGTGCCAGCAGCTTAGTCGATCAGCCCCAGCATTTT. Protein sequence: CASSLVDQPQHF.

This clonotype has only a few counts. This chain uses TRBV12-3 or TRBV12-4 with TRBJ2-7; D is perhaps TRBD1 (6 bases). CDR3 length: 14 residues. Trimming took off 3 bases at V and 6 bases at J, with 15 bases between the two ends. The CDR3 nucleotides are TGTGCCAGCAGTTTTTACCAGGGGTACGGCGAGCAGTACTTC. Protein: CASSFYQGYGEQYF.

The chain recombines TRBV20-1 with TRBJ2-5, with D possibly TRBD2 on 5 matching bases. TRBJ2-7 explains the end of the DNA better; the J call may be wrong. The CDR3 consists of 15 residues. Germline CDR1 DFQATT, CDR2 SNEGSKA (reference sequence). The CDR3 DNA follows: TGCAGTGCTAGAGATGGGAGAAGGATGCTGTACGAGCAGTACTTC. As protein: CSARDGRRMLYEQYF.

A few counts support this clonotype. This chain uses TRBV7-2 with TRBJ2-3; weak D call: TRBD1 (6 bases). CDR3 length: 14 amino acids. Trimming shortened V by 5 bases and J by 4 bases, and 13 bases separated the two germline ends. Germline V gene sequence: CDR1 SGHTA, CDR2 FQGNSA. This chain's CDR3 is CASSPGQSADTQYF. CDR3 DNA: TGTGCCAGCAGCCCAGGACAGTCCGCAGATACGCAGTATTTT.

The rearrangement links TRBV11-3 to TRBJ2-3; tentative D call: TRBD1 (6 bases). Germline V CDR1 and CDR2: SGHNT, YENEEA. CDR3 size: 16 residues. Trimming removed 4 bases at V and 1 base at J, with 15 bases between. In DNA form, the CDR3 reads TGTGCCAGCAGCTCATCAGGGGTTTGGGGCACAGATACGCAGTATTTT. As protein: CASSSSGVWGTDTQYF.

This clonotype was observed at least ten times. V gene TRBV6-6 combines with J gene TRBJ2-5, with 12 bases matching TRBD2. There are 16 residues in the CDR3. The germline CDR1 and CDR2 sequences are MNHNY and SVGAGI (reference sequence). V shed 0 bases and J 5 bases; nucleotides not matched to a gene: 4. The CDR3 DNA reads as TGTGCCAGCAGTTACTCTCTAGCGGGAGGGCCGGAGACCCAGTACTTC. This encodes CASSYSLAGGPETQYF.

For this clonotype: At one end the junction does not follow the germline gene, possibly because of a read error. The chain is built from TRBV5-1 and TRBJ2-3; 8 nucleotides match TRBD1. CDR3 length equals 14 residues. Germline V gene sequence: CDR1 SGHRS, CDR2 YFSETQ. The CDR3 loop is CASGLGQVTDTQYF. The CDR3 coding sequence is TGCGCCAGCGGCTTGGGACAGGTCACAGATACGCAGTATTTT.

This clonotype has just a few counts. The CDR3 DNA is TGTGCCAGCAGCTTAGAGGGGTGTAGGCAGTACTTC. As protein: CASSLEGCRQYF. This rearrangement joins TRBV7-6 to TRBJ2-4, with D maybe TRBD1 (5 bases). Trimming took off 1 base at V and 13 bases at J, with 11 bases between the two ends. In germline, CDR1 is SGHVS, CDR2 FNYEAQ. The CDR3 has 12 residues.

The CDR3 sequence: CASSLDGFGYTF. The CDR3, as DNA: TGCGCCAGCAGCTTGGACGGGTTTGGCTACACCTTC. The chain employs TRBV5-1 and TRBJ1-2; D not certain. Germline assignment: CDR1 SGHRS and CDR2 YFSETQ. This CDR3 is 12 amino acids long. The V end lost 0 bases, the J end lost 7 bases, and 7 bases lay between the germline ends. The full variable domain, completed using reference TRBV5-1 and TRBJ1-2, is KAGVTQTPRYLIKTRGQQVTLSCSPISGHRSVSWYQQTPGQGLQFLFEYFSETQRNKGNFPGRFSGRQFSNSRSEMNVSTLELGDSALYLCASSLDGFGYTFGSGTRLTVV.

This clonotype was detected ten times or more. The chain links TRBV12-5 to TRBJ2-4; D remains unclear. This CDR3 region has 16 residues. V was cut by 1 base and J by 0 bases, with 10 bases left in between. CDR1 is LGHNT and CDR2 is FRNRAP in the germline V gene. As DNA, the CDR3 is TGTGCTAGTGGTTTGGGCCAGAGTATAGCCAAAAACATTCAGTACTTC. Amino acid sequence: CASGLGQSIAKNIQYF.

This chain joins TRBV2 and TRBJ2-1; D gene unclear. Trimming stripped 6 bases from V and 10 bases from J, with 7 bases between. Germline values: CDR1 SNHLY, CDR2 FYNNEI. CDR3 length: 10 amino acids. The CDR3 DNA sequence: TGTGCCAGCAGCCTTCCCGAGCAGTTCTTC. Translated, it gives CASSLPEQFF.

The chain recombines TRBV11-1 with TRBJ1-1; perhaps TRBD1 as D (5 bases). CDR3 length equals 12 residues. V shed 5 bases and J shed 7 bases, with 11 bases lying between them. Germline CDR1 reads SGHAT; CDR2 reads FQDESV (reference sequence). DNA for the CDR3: TGTGCCAGCAGCCTAACGACAGTTGAAGCTTTCTTT. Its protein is CASSLTTVEAFF.

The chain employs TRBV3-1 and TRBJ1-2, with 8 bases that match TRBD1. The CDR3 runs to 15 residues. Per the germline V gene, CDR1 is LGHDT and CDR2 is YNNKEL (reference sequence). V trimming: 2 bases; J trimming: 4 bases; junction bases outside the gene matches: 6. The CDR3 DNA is TGTGCCAGCAGCCAACAGGGGGCTATTAGCTATGGCTACACCTTC. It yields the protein CASSQQGAISYGYTF.

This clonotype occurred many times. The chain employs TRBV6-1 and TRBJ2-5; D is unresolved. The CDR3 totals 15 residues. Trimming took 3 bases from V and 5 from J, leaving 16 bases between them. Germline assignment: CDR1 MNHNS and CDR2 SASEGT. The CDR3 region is CASSDQGIPAETQYF. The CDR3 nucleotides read TGTGCCAGCAGTGACCAAGGGATCCCGGCGGAGACCCAGTACTTC.

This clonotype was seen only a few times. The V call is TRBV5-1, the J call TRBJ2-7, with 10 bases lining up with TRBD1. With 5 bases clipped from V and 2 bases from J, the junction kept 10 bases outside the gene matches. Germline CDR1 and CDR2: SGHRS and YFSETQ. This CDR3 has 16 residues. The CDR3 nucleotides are TGCGCCAGCAGGCGCACCGGGACAGGGGAGGCCTACGAGCAGTACTTC. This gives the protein CASRRTGTGEAYEQYF.

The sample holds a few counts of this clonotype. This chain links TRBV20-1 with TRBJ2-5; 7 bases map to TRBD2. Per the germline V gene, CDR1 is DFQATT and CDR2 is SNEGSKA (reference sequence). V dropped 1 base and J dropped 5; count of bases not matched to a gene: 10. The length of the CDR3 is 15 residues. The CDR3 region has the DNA TGCAGTGCTAGAGCCAACCCGGGAGGAACCGAGACCCAGTACTTC. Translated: CSARANPGGTETQYF.

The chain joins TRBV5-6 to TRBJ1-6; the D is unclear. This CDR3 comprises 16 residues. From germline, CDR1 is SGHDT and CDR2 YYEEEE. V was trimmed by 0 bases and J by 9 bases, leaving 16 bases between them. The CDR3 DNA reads TGTGCCAGCAGCTTGGGAGCCCAATCCCGCAGTTCACCCCTCCACTTT. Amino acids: CASSLGAQSRSSPLHF.

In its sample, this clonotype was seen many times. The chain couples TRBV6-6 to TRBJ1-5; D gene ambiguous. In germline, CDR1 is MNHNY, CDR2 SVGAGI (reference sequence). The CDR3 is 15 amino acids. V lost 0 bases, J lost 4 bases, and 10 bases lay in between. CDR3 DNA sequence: TGTGCCAGCAGTTACTCCTCCCCGGGAAATCAGCCCCAGCATTTT. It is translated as CASSYSSPGNQPQHF.

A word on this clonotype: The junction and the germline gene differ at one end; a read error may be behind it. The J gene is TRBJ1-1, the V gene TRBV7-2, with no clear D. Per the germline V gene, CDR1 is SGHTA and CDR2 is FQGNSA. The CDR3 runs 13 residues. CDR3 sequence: CAGSHPGYTEAFF. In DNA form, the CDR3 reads TGTGCCGGCAGCCACCCGGGCTACACTGAAGCTTTCTTT.

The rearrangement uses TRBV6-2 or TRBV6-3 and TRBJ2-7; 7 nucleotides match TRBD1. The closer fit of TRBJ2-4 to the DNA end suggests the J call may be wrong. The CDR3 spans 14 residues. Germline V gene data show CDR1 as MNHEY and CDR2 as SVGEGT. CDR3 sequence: CASSYPDRVGIQYF. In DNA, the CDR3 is TGTGCCAGCAGTTACCCAGACAGGGTAGGCATTCAGTACTTC.

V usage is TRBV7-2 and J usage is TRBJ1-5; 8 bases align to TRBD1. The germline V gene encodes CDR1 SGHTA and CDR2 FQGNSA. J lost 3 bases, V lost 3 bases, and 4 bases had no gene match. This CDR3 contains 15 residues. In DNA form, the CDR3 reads TGTGCCAGCAGCTTGGACAGGGTAAACAATCAGCCCCAGCATTTT. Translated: CASSLDRVNNQPQHF.

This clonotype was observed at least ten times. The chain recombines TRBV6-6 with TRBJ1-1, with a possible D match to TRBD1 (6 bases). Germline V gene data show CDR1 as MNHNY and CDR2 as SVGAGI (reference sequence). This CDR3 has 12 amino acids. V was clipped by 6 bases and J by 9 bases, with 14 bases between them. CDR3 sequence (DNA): TGTGCCAGCAGCCTACAGGGCCTGAAAGCTTTCTTT. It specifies CASSLQGLKAFF.

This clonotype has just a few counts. This CDR3 reads CASSLIRRDRDNEQYF. The CDR3 DNA is TGTGCCAGCAGCTTAATCCGCAGGGACAGGGATAACGAGCAGTACTTC. The chain links TRBV7-3 to TRBJ2-7; 9 nucleotides line up with TRBD1. CDR3 length: 16 residues. Germline lookup yields CDR1 SGHTA and CDR2 FQGTGA. J gave up 5 bases and V 1 base, and 9 bases lay outside the gene matches.

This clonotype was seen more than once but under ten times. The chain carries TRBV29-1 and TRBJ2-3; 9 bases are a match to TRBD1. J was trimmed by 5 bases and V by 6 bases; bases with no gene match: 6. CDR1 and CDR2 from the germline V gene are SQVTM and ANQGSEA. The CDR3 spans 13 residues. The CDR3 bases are TGCAGCGTGCCCGGGACAGGGATAGATACGCAGTATTTT. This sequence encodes CSVPGTGIDTQYF.

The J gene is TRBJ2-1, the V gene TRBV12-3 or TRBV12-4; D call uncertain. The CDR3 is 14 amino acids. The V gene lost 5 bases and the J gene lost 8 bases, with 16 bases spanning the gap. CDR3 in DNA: TGTGCCAGCAGTAGCAGTCCGGCGTGGGATGAGCAGTTCTTC. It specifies CASSSSPAWDEQFF.

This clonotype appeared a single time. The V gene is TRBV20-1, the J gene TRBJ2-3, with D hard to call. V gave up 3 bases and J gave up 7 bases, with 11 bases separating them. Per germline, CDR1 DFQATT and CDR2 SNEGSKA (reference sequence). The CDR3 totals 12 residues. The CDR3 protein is CSASLVGYTQYF. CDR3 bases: TGCAGTGCTAGCCTAGTCGGGTATACGCAGTATTTT.

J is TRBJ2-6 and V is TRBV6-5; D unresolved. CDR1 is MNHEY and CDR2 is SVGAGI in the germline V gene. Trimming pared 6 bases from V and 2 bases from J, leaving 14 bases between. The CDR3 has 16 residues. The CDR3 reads CASSSQPVTGANVLTF. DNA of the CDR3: TGTGCCAGCAGCTCCCAGCCCGTTACTGGGGCCAACGTCCTGACTTTC.